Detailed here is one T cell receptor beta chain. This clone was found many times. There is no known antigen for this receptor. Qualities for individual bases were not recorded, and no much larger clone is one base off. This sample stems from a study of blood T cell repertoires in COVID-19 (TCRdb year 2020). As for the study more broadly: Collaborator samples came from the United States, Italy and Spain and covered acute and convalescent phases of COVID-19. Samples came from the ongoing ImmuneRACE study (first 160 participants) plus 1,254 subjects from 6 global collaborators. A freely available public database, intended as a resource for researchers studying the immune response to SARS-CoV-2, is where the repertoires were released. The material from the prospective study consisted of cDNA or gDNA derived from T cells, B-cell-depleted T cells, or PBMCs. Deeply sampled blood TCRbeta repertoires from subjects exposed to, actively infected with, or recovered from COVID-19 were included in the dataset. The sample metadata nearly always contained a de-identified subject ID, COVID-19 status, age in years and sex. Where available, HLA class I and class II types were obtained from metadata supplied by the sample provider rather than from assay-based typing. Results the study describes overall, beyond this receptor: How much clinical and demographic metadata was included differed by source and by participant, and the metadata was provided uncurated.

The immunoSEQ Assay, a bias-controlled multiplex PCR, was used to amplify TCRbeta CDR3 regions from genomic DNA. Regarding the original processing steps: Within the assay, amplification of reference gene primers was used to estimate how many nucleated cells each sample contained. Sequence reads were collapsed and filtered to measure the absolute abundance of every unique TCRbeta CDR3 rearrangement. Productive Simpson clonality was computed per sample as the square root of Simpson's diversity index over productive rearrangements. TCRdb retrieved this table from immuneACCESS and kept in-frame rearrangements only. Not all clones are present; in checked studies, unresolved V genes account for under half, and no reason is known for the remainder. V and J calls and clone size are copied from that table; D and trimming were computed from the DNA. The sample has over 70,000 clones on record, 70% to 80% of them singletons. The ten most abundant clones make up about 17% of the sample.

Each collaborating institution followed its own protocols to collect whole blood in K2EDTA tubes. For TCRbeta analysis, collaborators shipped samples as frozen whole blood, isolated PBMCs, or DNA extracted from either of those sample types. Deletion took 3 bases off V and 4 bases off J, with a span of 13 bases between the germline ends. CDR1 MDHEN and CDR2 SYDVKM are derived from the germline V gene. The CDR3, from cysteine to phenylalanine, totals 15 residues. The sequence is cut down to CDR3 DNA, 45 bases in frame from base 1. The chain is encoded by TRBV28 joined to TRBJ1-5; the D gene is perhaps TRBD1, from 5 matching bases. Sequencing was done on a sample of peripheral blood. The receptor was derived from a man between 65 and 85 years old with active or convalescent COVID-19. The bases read TGTGCCAGCAGTTTTGCTGGACACCAGAATCAGCCCCAGCATTTT. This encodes CASSFAGHQNQPQHF.